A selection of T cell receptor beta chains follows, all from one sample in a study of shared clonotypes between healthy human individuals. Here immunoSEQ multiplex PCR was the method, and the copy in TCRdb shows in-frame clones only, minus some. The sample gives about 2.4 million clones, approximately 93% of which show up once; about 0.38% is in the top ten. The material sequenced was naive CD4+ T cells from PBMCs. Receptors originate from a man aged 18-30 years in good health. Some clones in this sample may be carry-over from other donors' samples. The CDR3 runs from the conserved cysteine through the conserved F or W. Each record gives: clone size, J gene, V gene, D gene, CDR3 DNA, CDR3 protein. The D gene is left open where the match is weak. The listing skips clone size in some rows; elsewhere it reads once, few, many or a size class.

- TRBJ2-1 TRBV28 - TGTGCCACCAACCCGGAGGGGAATGAGCAGTTCTTC CATNPEGNEQFF
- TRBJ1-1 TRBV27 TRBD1 TGTGCCAGCAGTTCCCCGGGACAGGGGGACACTGAAGCTTTCTTT CASSSPGQGDTEAFF
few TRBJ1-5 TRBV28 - TGTGCCAGCAGTTCCGGGACAACCTACCAGCCCCAGCATTTT CASSSGTTYQPQHF
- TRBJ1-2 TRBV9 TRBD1 TGTGCCAGCAGCGCCCGGGACAGCCCTAACTATGGCTACACCTTC CASSARDSPNYGYTF
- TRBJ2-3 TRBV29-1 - TGCAGCGTTGGCGGCAGGGTGGCAGATACGCAGTATTTT CSVGGRVADTQYF
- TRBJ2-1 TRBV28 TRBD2 TGTGCCAGCAGGCCCCCGGGACTAGCGGTCCGATACAATGAGCAGTTCTTC CASRPPGLAVRYNEQFF
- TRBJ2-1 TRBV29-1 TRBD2 TGCAGCGCCGAGGGGAATAGCGGGAGATGGGAGCAGTTCTTC CSAEGNSGRWEQFF
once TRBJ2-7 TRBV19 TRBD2 TGTGCCAGTAGTCACTCCCGGGGGACTAGTCCCTACGAGCAGTACTTC CASSHSRGTSPYEQYF
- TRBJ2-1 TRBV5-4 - TGTGCCAGCAGCATGGACGGAGGGGATGAGCAGTTCTTC CASSMDGGDEQFF
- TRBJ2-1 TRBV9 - TGTGCCAGCAGCGTAGGGGCCTGGGGGAGCTCCTACAATGAGCAGTTCTTC CASSVGAWGSSYNEQFF
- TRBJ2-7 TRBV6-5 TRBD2 TGTGCCAGCAGTTACTCGACTAGCGGGAGGGACGAGCAGTACTTC CASSYSTSGRDEQYF
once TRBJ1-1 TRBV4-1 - TGCGCCAGCAGCCAAGATTGGGAGAGGAGAGCTGAAGCTTTCTTT CASSQDWERRAEAFF
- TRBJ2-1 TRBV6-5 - TGTGCCAGCAGTTCATTGCAGTGGGCAGCTTACAATGAGCAGTTCTTC CASSSLQWAAYNEQFF
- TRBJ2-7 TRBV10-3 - TGTGCCATCAGCGAACGTCTAGAGAAGCGCGAGCAGTACTTC CAISERLEKREQYF
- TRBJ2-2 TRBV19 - TGTGCCAGTAGCCTACCCCTGGACAGATCGAACACCGGGGAGCTGTTTTTT CASSLPLDRSNTGELFF
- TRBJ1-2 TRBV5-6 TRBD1 TGTGCCAGCAGCTTGGTGGGGACAGGGGGCGCGGGCTACACCTTC CASSLVGTGGAGYTF